One sample yielded the 2 T cell receptor beta chains listed below, sequenced in a study of CXCR3-negative and CXCR3-positive naive CD8 T cells. Through 5' RACE with UMI labels, the TRB cDNA libraries were prepared. TCRdb re-called the 5' RACE reads; one entry per CDR3 protein, DNA not given. Here the sample table reports 150,000 or so distinct CDR3 sequences. Material: naive CXCR3- CD8+ T cells from blood. Described subset: CD45RO-CCR7+CD27+CD95- naive CD8+ T cells lacking CXCR3 (TNR3-). The receptors shown here come from a human donor in good health. Some clones in this sample may be carry-over from other donors' samples.

This sequence joins TRBV7-9 and TRBJ1-5; the D call from TCRdb, TRBD1, cannot be confirmed without DNA. This CDR3 comprises 19 residues. Germline V gives CDR1 SEHNR, CDR2 FQNEAQ (reference sequence). CDR3: CASSFGAIEGAGPHQPQHF. Full variable domain (rest looked up from reference TRBV7-9 and TRBJ1-5): DTGVSQNPRHKITKRGQNVTFRCDPISEHNRLYWYRQTLGQGPEFLTYFQNEAQLEKSRLLSDRFSAERPKGSFSTLEIQRTEQGDSAMYLCASSFGAIEGAGPHQPQHFGDGTRLSIL.

The rearrangement uses TRBV4-1 and TRBJ1-1; the D call from TCRdb, TRBD1, cannot be confirmed without DNA. The CDR3 loop spans 15 amino acids. Germline loops: CDR1 MGHRA, CDR2 YSYEKL. The CDR3 sequence: CASSQVGQGNTEAFF.